This T cell receptor beta chain was found in a study of T-cell reconstitution after alpha-beta-depleted transplantation in children. The sample holds a few counts of this clonotype. Its cognate antigen is unknown. It was with unique molecular identifiers that the TCRbeta library was prepared. From the PCR reads, TCRdb called clonotypes with MiXCR, one entry per CDR3 protein. The sample shows roughly 790,000 distinct CDR3 sequences, roughly 15% of them seen only once. Broader study findings: At around two months after transplant, the alpha-beta T cells were reportedly derived from several hundred expanded clones that came from non-depleted graft cells.

The CDR3 contains 13 residues. V was clipped by 0 bases and J by 6 bases, with 11 bases between them. Germline values: CDR1 GTSNPN, CDR2 SVGIG (reference sequence). The material sequenced was PBMCs, mostly from graft donor cells, taken 360 days after TCRalphabeta/CD19-depleted stem cell transplant. V usage is TRBV30 and J usage is TRBJ1-1, with D possibly being TRBD1 (5 bases). The receptor was isolated from a male patient younger than 18 who had a stem cell transplant for acute lymphoblastic leukemia, so the T cells may come from the graft donor. In DNA form, the CDR3 reads TGTGCCTGGAGTGTAACGGGGGGGGCTGAAGCTTTCTTT. This translates into CAWSVTGGAEAFF.